This passage covers 28 T cell receptor beta chains from one sample sequenced in a study of metastatic and nonmetastatic thyroid tumors. Each patient came to thyroid surgery without any prior treatment (of any kind). TCRdb redid the clone calls on the PCR reads using MiXCR. The table has under 50,000 clones, around 21% seen once; the top ten hold 3.8%. Sequencing used blood. The source of these receptors is a male donor with papillary thyroid cancer or a benign thyroid nodule (not recorded which). Some clones in this sample may be carry-over from other donors' samples.

The table lists this clone with many counts. The chain is built from TRBV30 and TRBJ1-4; D ambiguous. CDR3 length: 13 residues. V was trimmed by 2 bases and J by 8 bases, leaving 12 bases between them. Germline V CDR1 and CDR2: GTSNPN, SVGIG (reference sequence). DNA for the CDR3: TGTGCCTGGAGTTCGATCCCGGGAGAAAAACTGTTTTTT. This sequence encodes CAWSSIPGEKLFF.

As concerns this clone: One junction end does not reproduce the germline sequence, and a read error may be involved. The V gene is TRBV27, the J gene TRBJ2-7; 7 bases agree with TRBD2. Germline loops: CDR1 MNHEY, CDR2 SMNVEV (reference sequence). This CDR3 is built from 17 residues. CDR3 DNA: TGTGCCAGCAGTCTCGTCGGGGAGGGGAGACTAGGCTACGATCAGTACTTC. This gives the protein CASSLVGEGRLGYDQYF.

This clone was seen many times. The chain uses TRBV6-5 and TRBJ1-1; D gene uncertain. The CDR3 contains 16 residues. Germline CDR1 MNHEY, CDR2 SVGAGI. V gave up 0 bases and J gave up 3 bases, with 14 bases separating them. The CDR3 DNA reads TGTGCCAGCAGTTACTCGAGAGCTCGGTGGGACACTGAAGCTTTCTTT. Translation gives CASSYSRARWDTEAFF.

The rearrangement joins TRBV4-2 to TRBJ2-7; 11 bases align to TRBD2. Per germline, CDR1 LGHNA and CDR2 YNFKEQ. The junction had 5 bases not matched to a gene; V was cut back by 0 bases and J by 4 bases. CDR3 size: 16 residues. CDR3 sequence reads: CASSQDEGTSGYEQYF. CDR3 in DNA: TGTGCCAGCAGCCAAGACGAAGGGACTAGCGGTTACGAGCAGTACTTC.

This clone was counted between two and nine times. The chain joins TRBV6-1 to TRBJ2-1; D might be TRBD1 (5 bases). V lost 6 bases to trimming and J lost 6 bases, with 9 bases between them. The CDR3 sequence is 12 residues long. Germline assignment: CDR1 MNHNS and CDR2 SASEGT. Here the CDR3 reads CASRGVGNEQFF. DNA for the CDR3: TGTGCCAGCAGAGGGGTGGGCAATGAGCAGTTCTTC.

The chain has TRBV18 and TRBJ1-1, with 9 positions matching TRBD1. CDR3 length equals 14 residues. Germline V CDR1 and CDR2: KGHSH, LQKENI. The V gene end was trimmed by 6 bases and the J gene end by 6 bases; junction bases not matched to a gene: 8. CDR3 DNA: TGTGCCAGCTCCGCGGGACAGGGATTCTCTGAAGCTTTCTTT. Translating gives CASSAGQGFSEAFF.

This chain joins TRBV5-5 and TRBJ1-1; D may be TRBD1 (6 bases). The germline gives CDR1 SGHKS, CDR2 YYEKEE (reference sequence). Trimming pared 10 bases from V and 4 bases from J, leaving 17 bases between. This CDR3 is 13 amino acids long. The CDR3 nucleotides read TGTGCCGGCGGCCGGGGGGCTGGCACTGAAGCTTTCTTT. Protein sequence: CAGGRGAGTEAFF. The full variable domain, completed using reference TRBV5-5 and TRBJ1-1, is DAGVTQSPTHLIKTRGQQVTLRCSPISGHKSVSWYQQVLGQGPQFIFQYYEKEERGRGNFPDRFSARQFPNYSSELNVNALLLGDSALYLCAGGRGAGTEAFFGQGTRLTVV.

V is TRBV6-1 and J is TRBJ1-1; 10 bases line up with TRBD1. CDR1 and CDR2 from the germline V gene are MNHNS and SASEGT. The CDR3 has 15 amino acids. Germline trimming cut 5 bases from V and 5 bases from J; bases unmatched to any gene: 8. The CDR3 reads CASSPSGQGVTEAFF. Written as DNA, the CDR3 is TGTGCCAGCAGTCCGTCCGGACAGGGGGTTACTGAAGCTTTCTTT.

The sample holds many counts of this clone. This chain links TRBV13 with TRBJ2-1, with 10 nucleotides matching TRBD2. V shed 0 bases and J 6 bases; nucleotides not matched to a gene: 2. Germline V CDR1 and CDR2: PRHDT, FYEKMQ (reference sequence). This CDR3 comprises 15 residues. The chain's CDR3 is CASSLGLAGTNEQFF. DNA of the CDR3: TGTGCCAGCAGCTTAGGACTAGCGGGGACCAATGAGCAGTTCTTC. The whole variable domain, filled in from reference TRBV13 and TRBJ2-1, reads AAGVIQSPRHLIKEKRETATLKCYPIPRHDTVYWYQQGPGQDPQFLISFYEKMQSDKGSIPDRFSAQQFSDYHSELNMSSLELGDSALYFCASSLGLAGTNEQFFGPGTRLTVL.

This clone came up a few times. At one end, the junction sequence differs from germline, possibly due to a read error. This chain links TRBV6-1 with TRBJ2-5; TRBD2 matches at 12 bases. Germline-derived CDR1 and CDR2 are MNHNS and SASEGT. The length of the CDR3 is 16 residues. The CDR3 DNA reads TGTGCCAACAGTATTGGGGCTAGCGGGGGGGCAGAGACCCAGTACTTC. Residues: CANSIGASGGAETQYF.

This clone has at least ten counts. This chain joins TRBV11-2 and TRBJ2-6, with D unresolved. CDR1 and CDR2 from the germline V gene are SGHAT and FQNNGV. V was cut by 1 base and J by 2 bases, with 9 bases left in between. This CDR3 spans 16 amino acids. In nucleotides, the CDR3 is TGTGCCAGCAGCTTAGGAGAAGGGACTGGGGCCAACGTCCTGACTTTC. Protein product: CASSLGEGTGANVLTF.

This clone was seen a handful of times. The V call is TRBV16, the J call TRBJ2-1; D unclear. Germline CDR1 and CDR2: KGHSY and FQNENV. The CDR3 consists of 14 residues. V dropped 1 base and J dropped 7 bases, with 11 bases sitting between them. Here the CDR3 reads CASSQLVSGNEQFF. The DNA for the CDR3 is TGTGCCAGCAGCCAATTAGTGTCTGGGAATGAGCAGTTCTTC. Full variable domain (remainder filled in from reference TRBV16 and TRBJ2-1): GEEVAQTPKHLVRGEGQKAKLYCAPIKGHSYVFWYQQVLKNEFKFLISFQNENVFDETGMPKERFSAKCLPNSPCSLEIQATKLEDSAVYFCASSQLVSGNEQFFGPGTRLTVL.

This clone was seen once. The chain links TRBV18 to TRBJ2-2, with 7 bases identical to TRBD2. V was clipped by 1 base and J by 4 bases; unmatched bases: 12. This CDR3 has 18 residues. From germline, CDR1 is KGHSH and CDR2 LQKENI. CDR3 DNA: TGTGCCAGCTCACCACGGAGTTCGGGGGGAACGGGCACCGGGGAGCTGTTTTTT. Its translation: CASSPRSSGGTGTGELFF.

J is TRBJ1-2 and V is TRBV5-1; 7 bases align to TRBD1. This CDR3 contains 15 residues. Unmatched junction bases numbered 9, after V lost 1 base and J lost 6 bases. In germline, CDR1 is SGHRS, CDR2 YFSETQ. The CDR3 spells CASSLYLTGMDGYTF. Here the CDR3 DNA reads TGCGCCAGCAGCTTGTATCTGACAGGGATGGATGGCTACACCTTC. Filled out from reference TRBV5-1 and TRBJ1-2, the complete variable domain reads KAGVTQTPRYLIKTRGQQVTLSCSPISGHRSVSWYQQTPGQGLQFLFEYFSETQRNKGNFPGRFSGRQFSNSRSEMNVSTLELGDSALYLCASSLYLTGMDGYTFGSGTRLTVV.

This clone was detected many times. CDR3 nucleotides: TGTGCCAGCAGTTTAGTGGGCAAATCACAGTTCTTC. Amino acid sequence: CASSLVGKSQFF. This chain joins TRBV12-3 or TRBV12-4 and TRBJ2-1; D uncertain. CDR3 length: 12 residues. V lost 1 base to trimming and J lost 13 bases, with 11 bases between them.

This clone was found many times. This rearrangement joins TRBV5-1 to TRBJ1-1, with D hard to call. This CDR3 comprises 13 residues. Per the germline V gene, CDR1 is SGHRS and CDR2 is YFSETQ. V was pared by 2 bases and J by 5 bases, with 10 bases between. The CDR3 DNA reads TGCGCCAGCAGCTTAACGTGGGCGACTGAAGCTTTCTTT. Translated: CASSLTWATEAFF.

This clone was detected many times. V is TRBV12-3 or TRBV12-4 and J is TRBJ1-1; D might be TRBD1 (5 bases). Trimming removed 8 bases at V and 4 bases at J, with 8 bases between. This CDR3 is built from 11 residues. The CDR3 nucleotides are TGTGCCAGCCGGAGGGGCACTGAAGCTTTCTTT. It encodes CASRRGTEAFF.

This clone appeared once. The chain recombines TRBV7-9 with TRBJ2-4; perhaps TRBD2 as D (6 bases). V lost 5 bases, J lost 11 bases, and 22 bases lay in between. Germline V gives CDR1 SEHNR, CDR2 FQNEAQ (reference sequence). The CDR3 length is 15 residues. In DNA, the CDR3 is TGTGCCAGCAGCCCCCGGGGCATGGGCCCGGGGGTTCAGTACTTC. It yields the protein CASSPRGMGPGVQYF.

The CDR3 here is CASRTLGKAWSSYNEQFF. CDR3 nucleotide sequence: TGTGCCAGCAGAACCCTAGGAAAAGCGTGGTCTTCCTACAATGAGCAGTTCTTC. The chain employs TRBV11-2 and TRBJ2-1; D not certain. Deletions cut 6 bases from V and 1 base from J, with 22 bases between. Germline V gives CDR1 SGHAT, CDR2 FQNNGV. The CDR3 is 18 residues long.

This clone was seen repeatedly, ten times or more. A much larger clone lies one base from this, so it may be a read error. At the DNA level, this CDR3 is encoded by other sequences in the same sample as well. The J gene is TRBJ1-5, the V gene TRBV5-1, with D possibly matching TRBD1 (5 bases). Trimming removed 5 bases at V and 2 bases at J, with 11 bases between. CDR1 is SGHRS, CDR2 YFSETQ, per germline. The CDR3 loop spans 14 amino acids. CDR3 in DNA: TGCGCCAGCAGGCCCGGGACGGGCAATCAGCCCCAGCATTTT. Amino acid sequence: CASRPGTGNQPQHF.

There are many counts of this clone. The rearrangement uses TRBV28 and TRBJ1-4, with 12 positions matching TRBD1. Germline CDR1 is MDHEN and CDR2 is SYDVKM. V shed 7 bases and J 3 bases; nucleotides not matched to a gene: 9. CDR3 length: 17 amino acids. The chain's CDR3 is CASTRGTGGPANEKLFF. The CDR3 bases are TGTGCCAGCACCCGGGGGACAGGGGGCCCGGCTAATGAAAAACTGTTTTTT.

CDR3 DNA: TGTGCCAGCAGCCAAGTGTTCGTCGCTGGCGGGAGGGCCGTAGATGAGCAGTTCTTC. This codes for CASSQVFVAGGRAVDEQFF. This chain joins TRBV4-2 and TRBJ2-1, with 9 bases aligning to TRBD2. Per the germline V gene, CDR1 is LGHNA and CDR2 is YNFKEQ. The CDR3 extends over 19 amino acids. V shed 1 base and J 8 bases; nucleotides not matched to a gene: 18.

This clone was detected ten times or more. The V call is TRBV11-2, the J call TRBJ2-7; possible D gene TRBD1, 6 bases. The CDR3 extends over 16 amino acids. The V gene's germline CDR1 is SGHAT and CDR2 FQNNGV. Trimming took off 4 bases at V and 3 bases at J, with 19 bases between the two ends. The CDR3 DNA reads as TGTGCCAGCAGCTCCCTAATAGACAGAGGGGGCTACGAGCAGTACTTC. Its protein product is CASSSLIDRGGYEQYF.

This clone was picked up many times. The chain recombines TRBV11-3 with TRBJ2-1, with 8 nucleotides matching TRBD2. CDR3 length: 16 residues. V lost 1 base, J lost 8 bases, and 10 bases stayed unmatched. Per the germline V gene, CDR1 is SGHNT and CDR2 is YENEEA. The CDR3 protein is CASSLGAGALGDEQFF. The CDR3 region has the DNA TGTGCCAGCAGCTTAGGAGCGGGGGCCCTTGGGGATGAGCAGTTCTTC.

This clone is labeled medium-sized. J is TRBJ2-1 and V is TRBV10-1, with D unresolved. The CDR3 is 16 residues long. V lost 3 bases to trimming and J lost 2 bases, with 14 bases between them. In germline, CDR1 is WNHNN, CDR2 SYGVQD (reference sequence). Here the CDR3 DNA reads TGCGCCAGCAGTGACTTCGGACCTCCAGCCTACAATGAGCAGTTCTTC. Residues: CASSDFGPPAYNEQFF.

The table lists this clone with many counts. The chain employs TRBV6-1 and TRBJ1-1, with 8 bases lining up with TRBD1. This CDR3 has 15 residues. The J segment lost 5 bases and the V segment lost 6 bases, leaving 11 bases of the junction unmatched. Germline lookup yields CDR1 MNHNS and CDR2 SASEGT. The CDR3 protein is CASSSGGQGLTEAFF. CDR3 DNA sequence: TGTGCCAGCAGCTCCGGAGGACAGGGACTGACTGAAGCTTTCTTT.

This clone has a count of ten or more. This sample includes further DNA sequences coding for the same CDR3. The rearrangement links TRBV9 to TRBJ1-1; 7 bases match TRBD1. Germline CDR1 reads SGDLS; CDR2 reads YYNGEE. The CDR3 totals 18 residues. The ends lost 0 bases at V and 11 bases at J; junction bases unmatched: 22. CDR3 sequence (DNA): TGTGCCAGCAGCGTAGACGTGCAGCCCGGGCAGGGGGACGCTGGGGCTTTCTTT. Protein: CASSVDVQPGQGDAGAFF.

In this sample, this clone turned up many times. The chain uses TRBV2 and TRBJ2-1; TRBD1 might be the D (6 bases). Germline V gene sequence: CDR1 SNHLY, CDR2 FYNNEI. The CDR3 has 18 amino acids. V was trimmed by 0 bases and J by 1 base, leaving 16 bases between them. The CDR3 bases are TGTGCCAGCAGTGAAGCCTCCAGGGGCCCCGAGTCCTACAATGAGCAGTTCTTC. Encoded protein: CASSEASRGPESYNEQFF.